This TCR beta chain emerged from a study of shared clonotypes between healthy human individuals. Data came from immunoSEQ multiplex PCR; TCRdb stores just in-frame clones and leaves some out. This repertoire shows about 2.2 million clones, just over 90% found once; its top ten account for around 1.7%. CD45RO-negative, CCR7-positively selected cells formed the naive CD8 fraction, excluding terminally differentiated effector memory CD45RA+ cells. Germline V gives CDR1 SNHLY, CDR2 FYNNEI. V lost 3 bases and J 2 bases, leaving 13 bases between the germline ends. This CDR3 has 16 amino acids. The chain links TRBV2 to TRBJ1-4; D possibly corresponds to TRBD1 (6 bases). Material for sequencing was naive CD8+ T cells from PBMCs. This sequence originates from a man aged 18 to 29 in good health. Some clones in this sample may be carry-over from other donors' samples. CDR3 nucleotides: TGTGCCAGCAGTGACAGGGGAGAGGCCACTAATGAAAAACTGTTTTTT. The encoded protein is CASSDRGEATNEKLFF.